A selection of T cell receptor beta chains follows, all from one sample in a study of response to subunit inactivated influenza vaccine. TCRdb re-derived calls from the RT-PCR reads in MiXCR, one entry per CDR3 protein. The profile covers more than 450,000 distinct CDR3 sequences, with approximately 12% appearing a single time and about a tenth taken by the ten largest. Sequences were derived from PBMCs from blood, sampled on the day of vaccination. The receptor source for this set is a man between 45 and 60 years old who received an inactivated influenza vaccine. Both conserved end residues are part of each CDR3. A D gene is named only where the DNA matches it firmly. Rows give clone size only sometimes, using once, few, many, or a class for an expanded clone.

TRBV7-2	TRBJ2-2	few	16	TRBD1	CASSVTGGYDTGELFF	TGTGCCAGCAGCGTCACAGGGGGCTACGACACCGGGGAGCTGTTTTTT
TRBV5-1	TRBJ1-2	NA	16	NA	CASSLETGGKGYGYTF	TGCGCCAGCAGCTTGGAAACCGGGGGCAAGGGCTATGGCTACACCTTC
TRBV12-3/TRBV12-4	TRBJ2-3	NA	15	TRBD1	CASTPGTGGTDTQYF	TGTGCCAGCACCCCCGGGACAGGGGGAACAGATACGCAGTATTTT
TRBV7-2	TRBJ2-7	many	11	NA	CASSSVYEQYF	TGTGCCAGCAGTTCCGTCTACGAGCAGTACTTC
TRBV12-3/TRBV12-4	TRBJ1-1	NA	13	NA	CASSNLMNTEAFF	TGTGCCAGCAGTAACCTTATGAACACTGAAGCTTTCTTT
TRBV18	TRBJ2-3	few	13	NA	CASSFQITDTQYF	TGTGCCAGCTCCTTTCAGATCACAGATACGCAGTATTTT
TRBV2	TRBJ1-5	NA	18	NA	CALSSTGTPPHSNQPQHF	TGTGCCCTCAGTTCAACCGGGACACCACCCCATAGCAATCAGCCCCAGCATTTT
TRBV5-1	TRBJ2-5	many	15	TRBD2	CASSRSAGERETQYF	TGCGCCAGCAGCAGATCAGCGGGGGAACGAGAGACCCAGTACTTC
TRBV12-3/TRBV12-4	TRBJ2-3	NA	15	NA	CASSLGGAYADTQYF	TGTGCCAGCAGCCTGGGGGGGGCCTATGCAGATACGCAGTATTTT
TRBV12-3/TRBV12-4	TRBJ1-5	few	14	TRBD1	CASTSGGHNQPQHF	TGTGCCAGCACCTCAGGGGGACATAATCAGCCCCAGCATTTT
TRBV7-6	TRBJ1-1	NA	16	NA	CASSLGSGLLNTEAFF	TGTGCCAGCAGCTTAGGATCGGGACTGCTGAACACTGAAGCTTTCTTT
TRBV18	TRBJ2-2	NA	16	NA	CASSPPARPNTGELFF	TGTGCCAGCTCACCCCCCGCGCGGCCGAACACCGGGGAGCTGTTTTTT
TRBV15	TRBJ2-7	few	15	TRBD1	CATSRAGQLTYEQYF	TGTGCCACCAGCAGAGCGGGACAGCTAACCTACGAGCAGTACTTC
TRBV5-1	TRBJ2-6	NA	20	NA	CASSLANLARGSAGANVLTF	TGCGCCAGCAGCTTGGCTAATCTTGCCAGGGGTTCTGCTGGGGCCAACGTCCTGACTTTC
TRBV4-1	TRBJ2-2	NA	19	TRBD1	CASSQLWGQGISNTGELFF	TGCGCCAGCAGCCAACTCTGGGGACAGGGAATAAGCAACACCGGGGAGCTGTTTTTT
TRBV7-9	TRBJ2-3	many	13	TRBD1	CASSASETGVQYF	TGTGCCAGCAGCGCCTCGGAGACAGGGGTGCAGTATTTT
TRBV3-1	TRBJ2-7	NA	15	NA	CASSQDWSIRYEQYF	TGTGCCAGCAGCCAAGATTGGTCAATCCGCTACGAGCAGTACTTC
TRBV6-1	TRBJ2-2	NA	17	TRBD2	CASSGGFSGPNTGELFF	TGTGCCAGCAGTGGGGGATTTAGCGGGCCGAACACCGGGGAGCTGTTTTTT
TRBV19	TRBJ2-1	NA	16	TRBD2	CASSIDLAGRYNEQFF	TGTGCCAGTAGTATAGATCTAGCGGGACGATACAATGAGCAGTTCTTC
TRBV5-1	TRBJ2-2	many	15	NA	CASRIGQQNTGELFF	TGCGCCAGCAGAATAGGACAACAGAACACCGGGGAGCTGTTTTTT
TRBV28	TRBJ2-7	NA	13	TRBD2	CASSWGGGYEQYF	TGTGCCAGCAGTTGGGGGGGAGGCTACGAGCAGTACTTC
TRBV10-3	TRBJ2-1	many	17	TRBD1	CAISDLVVGQGHGEQFF	TGTGCCATCAGTGACCTTGTTGTGGGACAGGGGCATGGTGAGCAGTTCTTC
TRBV11-2	TRBJ2-5	NA	15	TRBD1	CASSQTGYRQETQYF	TGTGCCAGCAGCCAGACAGGGTACAGACAAGAGACCCAGTACTTC
TRBV6-5	TRBJ2-3	NA	15	TRBD1	CASSYGQGAHDTQYF	TGTGCCAGCAGTTACGGACAGGGGGCACATGATACGCAGTATTTT
TRBV16	TRBJ1-3	few	14	TRBD1	CASSRGQSGNTIYF	TGTGCCAGCAGCCGGGGACAGTCTGGAAACACCATATATTTT
TRBV2	TRBJ1-5	many	14	NA	CASSEIGQRGPQHF	TGTGCCAGCAGTGAGATTGGTCAGAGGGGGCCCCAGCATTTT
TRBV29-1	TRBJ1-1	few	13	NA	CSVFTTSNTEAFF	TGCAGCGTCTTCACCACCAGTAACACTGAAGCTTTCTTT
TRBV18	TRBJ2-3	NA	16	TRBD2	CASSPQAGGKSDTQYF	TGTGCCAGCTCACCACAGGCCGGGGGGAAGTCAGATACGCAGTATTTT
TRBV11-2	TRBJ1-6	NA	15	NA	CASSLAGKANSPLHF	TGTGCCAGCAGCTTAGCTGGCAAAGCTAATTCACCCCTCCACTTT
TRBV7-6	TRBJ2-1	few	15	TRBD2	CASSPGTSLNNEQFF	TGTGCCAGCAGTCCCGGGACTAGCCTAAACAATGAGCAGTTCTTC
TRBV3-1	TRBJ1-6	many	14	NA	CASSEGQTNSPLHF	TGTGCCAGCAGCGAAGGACAGACTAATTCACCCCTCCACTTT
TRBV5-1	TRBJ1-1	few	13	NA	CASRPVVNTEAFF	TGCGCCAGCAGACCCGTAGTGAACACTGAAGCTTTCTTT
TRBV10-2	TRBJ2-3	few	12	NA	CASLGHTDTQYF	TGCGCCAGTTTAGGTCACACAGATACGCAGTATTTT
TRBV20-1	TRBJ2-7	NA	13	NA	CSATGTISYEQYF	TGCAGTGCAACAGGGACCATCTCCTACGAGCAGTACTTC
TRBV29-1	TRBJ2-1	NA	15	NA	CSVGSSTSSYNEQFF	TGCAGCGTCGGGTCGTCTACGAGCTCCTACAATGAGCAGTTCTTC
TRBV2	TRBJ1-1	NA	14	NA	CASTSGLGATEAFF	TGTGCCAGCACCTCGGGCTTGGGGGCCACTGAAGCTTTCTTT
TRBV20-1	TRBJ1-1	few	13	NA	CSAGAARRAEAFF	TGCAGTGCCGGGGCAGCTCGGAGGGCTGAAGCTTTCTTT
TRBV9	TRBJ2-1	NA	16	NA	CASSPTGLGLYNEQFF	TGTGCCAGCAGCCCGACAGGGTTGGGACTCTACAATGAGCAGTTCTTC
TRBV29-1	TRBJ1-3	few	15	NA	CSPGHRKSSGNTIYF	TGCAGCCCGGGACATCGAAAAAGCTCTGGAAACACCATATATTTT
TRBV5-5	TRBJ2-7	NA	14	NA	CASSPGIVCGEQYF	TGTGCCAGCAGCCCTGGGATAGTCTGCGGCGAGCAGTACTTC
TRBV15	TRBJ1-3	NA	14	NA	CATSFRDIRDTIYF	TGTGCCACCAGCTTCCGGGACATTAGGGACACCATATATTTT
TRBV6-2/TRBV6-3	TRBJ2-7	few	16	TRBD1	CASSYSRDRLNYEQYF	TGTGCCAGCAGTTACTCCCGGGACAGACTTAACTACGAGCAGTACTTC
TRBV3-1	TRBJ2-1	many	13	NA	CASSQEGGDEQFF	TGTGCCAGCAGCCAAGAAGGTGGGGATGAGCAGTTCTTC
TRBV29-1	TRBJ2-1	few	14	TRBD2	CSVEASGRMSEQFF	TGCAGCGTTGAAGCTAGCGGGAGGATGAGTGAGCAGTTCTTC
TRBV20-1	TRBJ1-5	NA	13	NA	CSARIRSNQPQHF	TGCAGTGCTAGAATTCGGAGCAATCAGCCCCAGCATTTT